This T cell receptor beta chain was recorded in a study of cytomegalovirus exposure and HLA in healthy donors. As for the study in general: Counted in an early data release were about 86 million unique TCRs from HLA-typed donors.

A multiplex PCR was run with 60 Vbeta primers and 13 Jbeta primers. The data were produced by immunoSEQ multiplex PCR, yet TCRdb's version contains in-frame clones alone and is incomplete. Of around 130,000 clones detected, about 8.6% appear once; the ten largest clones hold 5% to 6.5%. Overall study findings and caveats: According to a later analysis, donors in an Asian-associated ancestry cluster reportedly had fewer N-insertions than the approximately 720-donor mean. Sequencing likely caused a cluster of highly shared sequence variants. In a later analysis, CMV-associated beta chains were mostly HLA-associated, it appeared.

This clone was seen only a few times. Antigen unknown. CDR1 is PRHDT and CDR2 is FYEKMQ in the germline V gene (reference sequence). V was pared by 5 bases and J by 13 bases, with 14 bases of the junction left unmatched. This CDR3 has 14 amino acids. The sequencing input was PBMCs. This chain links TRBV13 with TRBJ2-1, with 7 positions matching TRBD1. The TCR sequence derives from a middle-aged woman in good health and CMV-seropositive. The CDR3 nucleotides are TGTGCCAGCAGCCCCAGGACAGGCAGGACCGATCAGTTCTTC. It yields the protein CASSPRTGRTDQFF. The full variable domain, its missing parts supplied by reference TRBV13 and TRBJ2-1, is AAGVIQSPRHLIKEKRETATLKCYPIPRHDTVYWYQQGPGQDPQFLISFYEKMQSDKGSIPDRFSAQQFSDYHSELNMSSLELGDSALYFCASSPRTGRTDQFFGPGTRLTVL.